These T cell receptor beta chains were read from a single sample in a study of T-cell memory formation after mild COVID-19. TCRdb independently ran MiXCR on the 5' RACE reads; one entry per CDR3 protein. The table includes 50,000 to 70,000 distinct CDR3 sequences, over 9% detected once. Sequenced sample: PBMCs or a T cell subset sorted from them (not recorded which). These receptors were taken from a man between 18 and 29 years old who had mild COVID-19 (a few samples of this study predate the infection). Cell type and time point are not known. Both conserved end residues are part of each CDR3. The order of the fields is clone size, V gene, J gene, D gene, CDR3 protein, CDR3 DNA. A D gene is named only where the DNA matches it firmly. Some rows mark clone size as missing; the rest say once, few, many or name a class of expanded clone.

clone size: .; V gene: TRBV12-3/TRBV12-4; J gene: TRBJ1-5; D gene: .; CDR3 protein: CASTRAQENQPQHF; CDR3 DNA: TGTGCCAGCACCAGGGCACAGGAAAATCAGCCCCAGCATTTT
clone size: many; V gene: TRBV6-5; J gene: TRBJ2-6; D gene: .; CDR3 protein: CASSYFAGGPSGANVLTF; CDR3 DNA: TGTGCCAGCAGTTACTTTGCCGGGGGTCCGTCTGGGGCCAACGTCCTGACTTTC
clone size: many; V gene: TRBV12-3/TRBV12-4; J gene: TRBJ2-1; D gene: .; CDR3 protein: CASSFMGLGEQFF; CDR3 DNA: TGTGCCAGCAGTTTCATGGGATTAGGGGAGCAGTTCTTC
clone size: .; V gene: TRBV29-1; J gene: TRBJ1-2; D gene: .; CDR3 protein: CSVEDQTVGYTF; CDR3 DNA: TGCAGCGTTGAAGACCAGACAGTCGGCTACACCTTC
clone size: .; V gene: TRBV11-3; J gene: TRBJ2-2; D gene: .; CDR3 protein: CASSSREGDTGELFF; CDR3 DNA: TGTGCCAGCAGCTCCAGAGAGGGGGACACCGGGGAGCTGTTTTTT
clone size: few; V gene: TRBV6-6; J gene: TRBJ2-6; D gene: .; CDR3 protein: CASRPRTDFSGANVLTF; CDR3 DNA: TGTGCCAGCAGACCTAGGACGGATTTCTCTGGGGCCAACGTCCTGACTTTC
clone size: .; V gene: TRBV6-5; J gene: TRBJ2-7; D gene: .; CDR3 protein: CASSYRGPSSYEQYF; CDR3 DNA: TGTGCCAGCAGTTACCGGGGACCAAGCTCCTACGAGCAGTACTTC
clone size: .; V gene: TRBV2; J gene: TRBJ1-1; D gene: .; CDR3 protein: CASRAGGLPGAFF; CDR3 DNA: TGTGCCAGCAGGGCAGGAGGGCTCCCTGGGGCTTTCTTT
clone size: few; V gene: TRBV7-2; J gene: TRBJ2-7; D gene: TRBD2; CDR3 protein: CASSLASIAGAGEQYF; CDR3 DNA: TGTGCCAGCAGCTTAGCGTCCATAGCGGGGGCAGGAGAGCAGTACTTC
clone size: few; V gene: TRBV7-9; J gene: TRBJ2-5; D gene: .; CDR3 protein: CASSSRDLYQETQYF; CDR3 DNA: TGTGCCAGCAGCTCCCGGGACCTGTACCAAGAGACCCAGTACTTC
clone size: many; V gene: TRBV5-1; J gene: TRBJ2-7; D gene: TRBD1; CDR3 protein: CASSLDRGISYEQYF; CDR3 DNA: TGCGCCAGCAGCTTGGACAGGGGGATCTCCTACGAGCAGTACTTC
clone size: few; V gene: TRBV9; J gene: TRBJ2-3; D gene: .; CDR3 protein: CASSTYLTLGGDTQYF; CDR3 DNA: TGTGCCAGCAGCACCTACCTGACTTTGGGGGGAGATACGCAGTATTTT
clone size: few; V gene: TRBV19; J gene: TRBJ1-5; D gene: .; CDR3 protein: CASSIRLGGQPQHF; CDR3 DNA: TGTGCCAGTAGTATCCGCCTGGGGGGACAGCCCCAGCATTTT
clone size: .; V gene: TRBV5-6; J gene: TRBJ1-2; D gene: .; CDR3 protein: CASSLQDTNYGYTF; CDR3 DNA: TGTGCCAGCAGCTTACAGGATACTAACTATGGCTACACCTTC
clone size: few; V gene: TRBV5-1; J gene: TRBJ2-5; D gene: TRBD1; CDR3 protein: CASSLAGTGQETQYF; CDR3 DNA: TGCGCCAGCAGCTTGGCCGGGACAGGCCAAGAGACCCAGTACTTC
clone size: few; V gene: TRBV10-3; J gene: TRBJ1-2; D gene: .; CDR3 protein: CAISDEGQGLYGYTF; CDR3 DNA: TGTGCCATCAGTGATGAGGGGCAGGGCCTCTATGGCTACACCTTC
clone size: .; V gene: TRBV24-1; J gene: TRBJ2-1; D gene: TRBD1; CDR3 protein: CATSDNRDSTYNEQFF; CDR3 DNA: TGTGCCACCAGTGATAACCGGGACAGTACCTACAATGAGCAGTTCTTC
clone size: many; V gene: TRBV4-2; J gene: TRBJ2-2; D gene: .; CDR3 protein: CASSRGAVTGELFF; CDR3 DNA: TGTGCCAGCTCCCGGGGGGCGGTCACCGGGGAGCTGTTTTTT
clone size: few; V gene: TRBV7-9; J gene: TRBJ2-7; D gene: TRBD2; CDR3 protein: CASSSPGLAGGNSYEQYF; CDR3 DNA: TGTGCCAGCAGCTCCCCGGGACTAGCGGGGGGGAACTCCTACGAGCAGTACTTC
clone size: many; V gene: TRBV12-3/TRBV12-4; J gene: TRBJ1-2; D gene: .; CDR3 protein: CASSPTGPQTYYGYTF; CDR3 DNA: TGTGCCAGCAGTCCAACCGGGCCTCAGACCTACTATGGCTACACCTTC
clone size: many; V gene: TRBV12-3/TRBV12-4; J gene: TRBJ2-2; D gene: .; CDR3 protein: CASSLTSGSGELFF; CDR3 DNA: TGTGCCAGCAGCTTGACTAGTGGGTCCGGGGAGCTGTTTTTT
clone size: .; V gene: TRBV20-1; J gene: TRBJ2-5; D gene: .; CDR3 protein: CSARAGAPETQYF; CDR3 DNA: TGCAGTGCTAGAGCGGGGGCCCCAGAGACCCAGTACTTC
clone size: .; V gene: TRBV7-8; J gene: TRBJ1-3; D gene: .; CDR3 protein: CASSLGWGPRRSGNTIYF; CDR3 DNA: TGTGCCAGCAGCTTAGGTTGGGGGCCGCGTCGCTCTGGAAACACCATATATTTT
clone size: .; V gene: TRBV6-6; J gene: TRBJ2-3; D gene: .; CDR3 protein: CASGGADTQYF; CDR3 DNA: TGTGCCAGTGGGGGCGCAGATACGCAGTATTTT
clone size: few; V gene: TRBV12-3/TRBV12-4; J gene: TRBJ1-2; D gene: .; CDR3 protein: CASSFLVSGYTF; CDR3 DNA: TGTGCCAGCAGTTTTCTGGTTTCTGGCTACACCTTC
clone size: .; V gene: TRBV20-1; J gene: TRBJ2-3; D gene: TRBD2; CDR3 protein: CSARDLAGLTDTQYF; CDR3 DNA: TGCAGTGCTAGAGATTTAGCGGGGCTCACAGATACGCAGTATTTT
clone size: .; V gene: TRBV5-1; J gene: TRBJ2-5; D gene: .; CDR3 protein: CASSLGEGNQETQYF; CDR3 DNA: TGCGCCAGCAGCTTGGGGGAAGGAAACCAAGAGACCCAGTACTTC
clone size: .; V gene: TRBV5-4; J gene: TRBJ2-2; D gene: .; CDR3 protein: CASSLFLSRELFF; CDR3 DNA: TGTGCCAGCAGCTTATTTCTTTCGAGGGAGCTGTTTTTT
clone size: .; V gene: TRBV6-1; J gene: TRBJ2-7; D gene: .; CDR3 protein: CASKRGDSYEQYF; CDR3 DNA: TGTGCCAGCAAGCGCGGGGACAGCTACGAGCAGTACTTC
clone size: .; V gene: TRBV6-1; J gene: TRBJ1-5; D gene: .; CDR3 protein: CASIPGTHNQPQHF; CDR3 DNA: TGTGCCAGCATTCCCGGGACACACAATCAGCCCCAGCATTTT
clone size: few; V gene: TRBV28; J gene: TRBJ2-5; D gene: .; CDR3 protein: CASSALGLASDF; CDR3 DNA: TGTGCCAGCAGTGCCTTGGGGCTAGCCTCGGACTTC
clone size: .; V gene: TRBV5-1; J gene: TRBJ1-1; D gene: .; CDR3 protein: CASSLAPNTEAFF; CDR3 DNA: TGCGCCAGCAGCTTGGCGCCGAACACTGAAGCTTTCTTT
clone size: few; V gene: TRBV12-3/TRBV12-4; J gene: TRBJ1-1; D gene: .; CDR3 protein: CASSVPGLGTEAFF; CDR3 DNA: TGTGCCAGCAGTGTTCCTGGGCTAGGCACTGAAGCTTTCTTT
clone size: many; V gene: TRBV4-1; J gene: TRBJ1-1; D gene: .; CDR3 protein: CASRGLTVNTEAFF; CDR3 DNA: TGCGCCAGTCGGGGCCTAACAGTGAACACTGAAGCTTTCTTT